The 16 T cell receptor beta chains in this list originate from one sample, sequenced in a study of T-cell memory formation after mild COVID-19. TCRdb passed the 5' RACE reads through MiXCR, listing each CDR3 protein once. The repertoire consists of hundreds of thousands of distinct CDR3 sequences, with roughly 17% occurring once and the leading ten covering roughly 7.8%. Source material: PBMCs or a T cell subset sorted from them (not recorded which). The receptor source for this set is an adult woman who had mild COVID-19 (a few samples of this study predate the infection). Cell type and time point are not known.

This clonotype was detected only a few times. V usage is TRBV12-3 or TRBV12-4 and J usage is TRBJ1-2; 7 bases are a match to TRBD1. This CDR3 has 13 residues. Unmatched junction bases numbered 9, after V lost 6 bases and J lost 8 bases. Written as DNA, the CDR3 is TGTGCCAGCAGACCAACAGGGGCGGGAGGCTACACCTTC. Protein: CASRPTGAGGYTF.

There are a few counts of this clonotype. The chain carries TRBV24-1 and TRBJ2-3, with 7 nucleotides matching TRBD1. Germline values: CDR1 KGHDR, CDR2 SFDVKD. The CDR3 totals 14 residues. V was clipped by 4 bases and J by 6 bases; unmatched bases: 6. The DNA for the CDR3 is TGTGCCACCAGTGAAAGACAGGGTTTTGATACGCAGTATTTT. Protein sequence: CATSERQGFDTQYF.

This clonotype appeared a few times. The chain employs TRBV12-3 or TRBV12-4 and TRBJ1-4, with D unresolved. V was clipped by 6 bases and J by 5 bases, with 16 bases between them. The CDR3 runs 15 residues. In DNA form, the CDR3 reads TGTGCCAGCAGCCCTGCGGGCAGAGCGAATGAAAAACTGTTTTTT. Its translation is CASSPAGRANEKLFF.

The V and J genes are TRBV7-9 and TRBJ2-7; TRBD1 is a possible D gene (5 bases). With 0 bases removed from V and 0 bases from J, the gap between germline ends came to 12 bases. CDR1 is SEHNR and CDR2 is FQNEAQ in the germline V gene (reference sequence). The CDR3 consists of 16 residues. The CDR3 loop is CASSLAPGLSSYEQYF. CDR3 DNA sequence: TGTGCCAGCAGCTTAGCCCCAGGGCTAAGCTCCTACGAGCAGTACTTC.

This clonotype was counted a few times. The chain combines TRBV12-3 or TRBV12-4 with TRBJ2-1; D perhaps matches TRBD2 (7 bases). Trimming pared 7 bases from V and 6 bases from J, leaving 19 bases between. The CDR3 runs 15 residues. The DNA of the CDR3 is TGTGCCAGCACCCCACGGGGGGCCGTCGTCAATGAGCAGTTCTTC. It codes for CASTPRGAVVNEQFF.

This clonotype was picked up a small number of times. V usage is TRBV5-1 and J usage is TRBJ2-1; no firm D call. CDR1 SGHRS and CDR2 YFSETQ come from the germline V gene. The CDR3 spans 14 residues. V lost 0 bases and J lost 8, with 12 bases in between. CDR3: CASSLDYQVHEQFF. The CDR3 DNA follows: TGCGCCAGCAGCTTGGACTATCAAGTACATGAGCAGTTCTTC.

There are a few counts of this clonotype. J is TRBJ2-1 and V is TRBV2, with D possibly matching TRBD2 (5 bases). The germline V and J ends were trimmed by 7 bases and 0 bases, with 16 bases remaining between them. CDR1 is SNHLY and CDR2 is FYNNEI in the germline V gene. The CDR3 is 16 amino acids. For the CDR3, the DNA is TGTGCCAGCACCCCGAGAGAGGGCCGCTCCTACAATGAGCAGTTCTTC. This gives the protein CASTPREGRSYNEQFF.

This clonotype appeared many times. V is TRBV10-3 and J is TRBJ2-5; no definite D call. Germline assignment: CDR1 ENHRY and CDR2 SYGVKD. The V and J ends lost 2 bases and 4 bases respectively, with 2 bases between them. The CDR3 is 11 residues long. This CDR3 reads CAISERETQYF. The CDR3 DNA follows: TGTGCCATCAGTGAGCGAGAGACCCAGTACTTC.

This clonotype was detected a few times. The chain has TRBV5-1 and TRBJ2-7; 14 nucleotides match TRBD2. The CDR3 runs to 15 residues. The J segment lost 4 bases and the V segment lost 3 bases, leaving 3 bases of the junction unmatched. The germline V gene has CDR1 SGHRS and CDR2 YFSETQ. The CDR3: CASSSRTSGGYEQYF. The CDR3, as DNA: TGCGCCAGCAGCTCCCGGACTAGCGGGGGGTACGAGCAGTACTTC.

This chain connects TRBV14 to TRBJ1-1; D ambiguous. V lost 1 base, J lost 6 bases, and 9 bases lay in between. Germline CDR1 and CDR2: SGHDN and FVKESK. This CDR3 has 13 residues. In DNA, the CDR3 is TGTGCCAGCAGCCAAGGATTCCCGGCTGAAGCTTTCTTT. It yields the protein CASSQGFPAEAFF.

The chain is built from TRBV7-2 and TRBJ2-1, with TRBD2 identical over 9 bases. The CDR3 contains 17 residues. The germline CDR1 and CDR2 sequences are SGHTA and FQGNSA. The trim removed 1 base at V and 3 bases at J, leaving 7 bases unmatched. Here the CDR3 DNA reads TGTGCCAGCAGCTTAGAAACTAGCGGGCCCTTCTACAATGAGCAGTTCTTC. Translating gives CASSLETSGPFYNEQFF.

For the CDR3, the DNA is TGTGCCAGCAGCTCCTCCAAAGCGGGAGGGGGCACAGATACGCAGTATTTT. It encodes CASSSSKAGGGTDTQYF. The chain uses TRBV11-2 and TRBJ2-3; 10 nucleotides agree with TRBD2. The CDR3 has 17 residues. Per germline, CDR1 SGHAT and CDR2 FQNNGV. The V segment lost 4 bases and the J segment 1 base; nucleotides outside the gene matches: 8.

The rearrangement uses TRBV6-6 and TRBJ1-1; D gene ambiguous. Between the trimmed V and J ends, which lost 2 bases and 5 bases, there was a span of 12 bases. CDR3 length: 14 residues. Germline CDR1 MNHNY, CDR2 SVGAGI (reference sequence). The CDR3 loop is CASSYEGSATEAFF. The CDR3 DNA is TGTGCCAGCAGTTACGAGGGATCGGCAACTGAAGCTTTCTTT.

In this sample, this clonotype turned up a few times. V and J are TRBV11-2 and TRBJ1-2; 10 bases are a match to TRBD1. Trimming took 1 base from V and 3 from J; bases not matched to a gene: 8. In germline, CDR1 is SGHAT, CDR2 FQNNGV. The CDR3 loop spans 17 amino acids. The CDR3, as DNA: TGTGCCAGCAGCTTAGTATGGAGGACAGGGGGGGACTATGGCTACACCTTC. It specifies CASSLVWRTGGDYGYTF.

The chain carries TRBV18 and TRBJ2-7; D is possibly TRBD2 (6 bases). Trimming stripped 3 bases from V and 2 bases from J, with 11 bases between. The CDR3 spans 14 residues. The germline CDR1 and CDR2 sequences are KGHSH and LQKENI. Here the CDR3 reads CASSPGLATYEQYF. CDR3 DNA sequence: TGTGCCAGCTCACCGGGACTCGCCACCTACGAGCAGTACTTC.

The rearrangement joins TRBV7-6 to TRBJ2-5; D might be TRBD1 or TRBD2, each matching 6 bases. This CDR3 is built from 16 residues. Germline values: CDR1 SGHVS, CDR2 FNYEAQ. V lost 1 base and J 7 bases, leaving 19 bases between the germline ends. The CDR3 nucleotides are TGTGCCAGCAGCTTAGGTGGTAGGGGGGCCGTCGGGACCCAGTACTTC. The encoded protein is CASSLGGRGAVGTQYF. Full variable domain (remainder filled in from reference TRBV7-6 and TRBJ2-5): GAGVSQSPRYKVTKRGQDVALRCDPISGHVSLYWYRQALGQGPEFLTYFNYEAQQDKSGLPNDRFSAERPEGSISTLTIQRTEQRDSAMYRCASSLGGRGAVGTQYFGPGTRLLVL.